The rows below give T cell receptor beta chains drawn from one sample of a study of T cells in Graves' hyperthyroidism and ophthalmopathy. MiXCR was run by TCRdb on the multiplex PCR reads, yielding one entry per CDR3 protein. Of 610,000 or so distinct CDR3 sequences in the sample, around 45% are singletons; the top ten hold more than 7.5%. The specimen sequenced was peripheral blood or thyroid tissue (not recorded which). These receptors were taken from a woman between 18 and 30 years old with Graves' hyperthyroidism. CDR3s include the opening cysteine and the closing phenylalanine or tryptophan. The order of the fields is V gene, D gene, J gene, clone size, CDR3 DNA, CDR3 protein. A D gene is named only where the DNA matches it firmly. For some rows the clone size is stated as once, few or many, or as a class when expanded; others skip it.

>TRBV25-1|.|TRBJ1-2|many
TGTGCCAGCAGTTTCGCCCGGGGCTACACCTTC
CASSFARGYTF
>TRBV20-1|.|TRBJ1-2|.
TGCAGTGCTCCAAATACAGGGAAGGAAGGCTATGGCTACACCTTC
CSAPNTGKEGYGYTF
>TRBV5-1|TRBD2|TRBJ2-7|.
TGCGCCAGCAGCCTAAGGACTAGCGGGAGTTTGTCGCAGTACTTC
CASSLRTSGSLSQYF
>TRBV12-3/TRBV12-4|.|TRBJ2-5|many
TGTGCCAGCAGACACCGGGGCTTCAGCCAGACCCAGTACTTC
CASRHRGFSQTQYF
>TRBV5-1|.|TRBJ2-5|.
TGCGCCAGCAGTAAGGCGGGAAGTGAGACCCAGTACTTC
CASSKAGSETQYF
>TRBV7-8|.|TRBJ1-5|many
TGTGCCAGCAGCTTAGCGGGGACCCGCGATAGCAATCAGCCCCAGCATTTT
CASSLAGTRDSNQPQHF
>TRBV3-1|TRBD1|TRBJ1-1|.
TGTGCCAGCAGCCACGAAGATATACAGGGGGCCACTGAAGCTTTCTTT
CASSHEDIQGATEAFF
>TRBV27|TRBD2|TRBJ2-7|few
TGTGCCAGCAGTTCTACCGGGACTAACTACGAGCAGTACTTC
CASSSTGTNYEQYF
>TRBV7-6|.|TRBJ1-2|many
TGTGCCAGCAGCTTAGCTATCGGGGGGTTAGGATCTGGCTACACCTTC
CASSLAIGGLGSGYTF
>TRBV20-1|TRBD1|TRBJ1-5|.
TGCAGTGCTGTGGACAGGCCTCCATGGCCCCAGCATTTT
CSAVDRPPWPQHF
>TRBV10-2|.|TRBJ1-6|once
TGCGCCAGCAGTGAACGGACAGACAATTCACCCCTCCACTTT
CASSERTDNSPLHF
>TRBV13|TRBD2|TRBJ2-7|many
TGTGCCAGCAGCCCCCCACGCCTTAGCGGGATGGAGGGGTACGAGCAGTACTTC
CASSPPRLSGMEGYEQYF
>TRBV24-1|TRBD2|TRBJ2-3|.
TGTGCCACCAGTGGGGGCGGGAGTTTCGCAGATACGCAGTATTTT
CATSGGGSFADTQYF
>TRBV19|.|TRBJ2-7|.
TGTGCCAGTAGTATAGGGACCTCCTACGAGCAGTACTTC
CASSIGTSYEQYF
>TRBV29-1|TRBD1|TRBJ2-7|once
TGCAGCGTGGCAGACAGGGCTATGGGGGAGCAGTACTTC
CSVADRAMGEQYF
>TRBV7-9|.|TRBJ2-7|.
TGTGCCAGCAGCCAGGGGCGGGAGGAGCAGTACTTC
CASSQGREEQYF
>TRBV14|.|TRBJ2-2|few
TGTGCCAGCAGCCAAGTCGGGAGCACGAGGGCCGGGGAGCTGTTTTTT
CASSQVGSTRAGELFF
>TRBV7-9|.|TRBJ1-5|many
TGTGCCAGCAGCTTAGGAAGTGGGCAGCCCCAGCATTTT
CASSLGSGQPQHF
>TRBV11-2|.|TRBJ2-7|many
TGTGCCAGCAGCTTTGGGGCTGGCGGGGCGAACGAGCAGTACTTC
CASSFGAGGANEQYF
>TRBV6-2/TRBV6-3|TRBD1|TRBJ2-5|once
TGTGCCAGCAGACAGGGACAGGGGACGGCGACCCAGTACTTC
CASRQGQGTATQYF
>TRBV5-8|TRBD2|TRBJ2-5|.
TGTGCCAGCAGCAGGATAAGCGGGAGGGAGACCCAGTACTTC
CASSRISGRETQYF
>TRBV3-1|.|TRBJ2-7|.
TGTGCCAGCAGCCAAAAGAGGTCAGGGTTCTACGGGCAGTACTTC
CASSQKRSGFYGQYF
>TRBV25-1|.|TRBJ2-1|.
TGTGCCACCTGGGGATATGAGCAGTTCTTC
CATWGYEQFF
>TRBV7-9|.|TRBJ1-3|once
TGTGCCAGCAGCACCGGGACTAGGGGGAACACCATATATTTT
CASSTGTRGNTIYF
>TRBV30|TRBD1|TRBJ1-5|many
TGTGCCTGGAGTCCCGGGACAGGGAAACAGCCCCAGCATTTT
CAWSPGTGKQPQHF
>TRBV30|TRBD2|TRBJ2-7|few
TGTGCCTACCAGCGGGAGGGCAGGTACGAGCAGTACTTC
CAYQREGRYEQYF
>TRBV12-3/TRBV12-4|TRBD1|TRBJ2-3|.
TGTGCCACCTCGGTACAGGGGATTACAGATACGCAGTATTTT
CATSVQGITDTQYF
>TRBV20-1|TRBD1|TRBJ2-5|.
TGCAGTGCTAGAACGAGGACAGGGGGAGGGGAGACCCAGTACTTC
CSARTRTGGGETQYF
>TRBV6-2/TRBV6-3|TRBD2|TRBJ2-2|many
TGTGCCAGCACCAGCGGGAGGAACACCGGGGAGCTGTTTTTT
CASTSGRNTGELFF
>TRBV6-2/TRBV6-3|TRBD1|TRBJ1-3|.
TGTGCCAGCAGCGGGGGACAGAGAAACACCATATATTTT
CASSGGQRNTIYF
>TRBV7-8|.|TRBJ1-5|.
TGTGCCACCAGTGTTCCCGGACAGCCCCAGCATTTT
CATSVPGQPQHF